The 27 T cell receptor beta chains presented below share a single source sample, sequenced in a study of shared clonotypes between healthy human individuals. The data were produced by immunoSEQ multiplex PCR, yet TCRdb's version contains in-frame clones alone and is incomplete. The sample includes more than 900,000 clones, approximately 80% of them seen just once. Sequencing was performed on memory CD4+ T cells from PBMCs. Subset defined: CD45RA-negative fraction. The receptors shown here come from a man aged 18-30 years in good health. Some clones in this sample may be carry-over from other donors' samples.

The CDR3 reads CASSLRRDTQYF. The CDR3, as DNA: TGTGCCAGCAGCCTTAGGCGGGATACGCAGTATTTT. The chain combines TRBV11-2 with TRBJ2-3; D unresolved. The V gene lost 5 bases and the J gene lost 6 bases, with 9 bases spanning the gap. The germline gives CDR1 SGHAT, CDR2 FQNNGV. This CDR3 is built from 12 residues.

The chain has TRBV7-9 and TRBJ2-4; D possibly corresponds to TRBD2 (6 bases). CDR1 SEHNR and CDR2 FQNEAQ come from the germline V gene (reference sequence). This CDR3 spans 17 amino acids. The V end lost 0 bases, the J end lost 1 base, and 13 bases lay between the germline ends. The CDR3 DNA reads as TGTGCCAGCAGCTTAGCGCAATTAGCGGAGGCCAAAAACATTCAGTACTTC. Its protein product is CASSLAQLAEAKNIQYF. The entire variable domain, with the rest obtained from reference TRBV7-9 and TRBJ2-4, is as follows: DTGVSQNPRHKITKRGQNVTFRCDPISEHNRLYWYRQTLGQGPEFLTYFQNEAQLEKSRLLSDRFSAERPKGSFSTLEIQRTEQGDSAMYLCASSLAQLAEAKNIQYFGAGTRLSVL.

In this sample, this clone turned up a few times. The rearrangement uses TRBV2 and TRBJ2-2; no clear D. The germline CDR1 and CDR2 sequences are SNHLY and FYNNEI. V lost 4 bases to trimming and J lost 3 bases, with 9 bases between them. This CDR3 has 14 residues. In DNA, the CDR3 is TGTGCCAGCAGTGGGCTAGTAGACACCGGGGAGCTGTTTTTT. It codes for CASSGLVDTGELFF.

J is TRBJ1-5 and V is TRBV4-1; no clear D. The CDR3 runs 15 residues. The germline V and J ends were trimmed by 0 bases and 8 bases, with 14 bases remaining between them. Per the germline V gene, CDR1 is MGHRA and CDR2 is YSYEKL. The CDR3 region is CASSQDRVRREPQHF. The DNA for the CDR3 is TGCGCCAGCAGCCAAGATAGAGTCAGGAGAGAGCCCCAGCATTTT.

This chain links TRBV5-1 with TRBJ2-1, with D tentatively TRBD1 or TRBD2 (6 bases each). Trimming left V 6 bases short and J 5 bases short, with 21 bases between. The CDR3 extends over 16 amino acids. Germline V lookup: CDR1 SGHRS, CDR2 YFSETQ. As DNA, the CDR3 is TGCGCCAGCACAAAGGGGGGCAGTAGGGTTAACAATGAGCAGTTCTTC. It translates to CASTKGGSRVNNEQFF.

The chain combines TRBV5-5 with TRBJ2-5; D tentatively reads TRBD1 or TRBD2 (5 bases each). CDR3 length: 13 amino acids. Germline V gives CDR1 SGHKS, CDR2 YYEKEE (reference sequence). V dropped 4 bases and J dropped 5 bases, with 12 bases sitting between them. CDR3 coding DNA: TGTGCCAGCAGCCAACCGGGGCACGAGACCCAGTACTTC. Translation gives CASSQPGHETQYF.

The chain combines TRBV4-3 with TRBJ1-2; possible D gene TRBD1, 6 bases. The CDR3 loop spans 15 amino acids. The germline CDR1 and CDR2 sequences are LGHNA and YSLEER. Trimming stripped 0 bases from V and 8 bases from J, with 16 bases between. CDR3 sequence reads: CASSQDGGREGGYTF. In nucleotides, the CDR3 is TGCGCCAGCAGCCAAGATGGGGGGCGCGAAGGAGGCTACACCTTC.

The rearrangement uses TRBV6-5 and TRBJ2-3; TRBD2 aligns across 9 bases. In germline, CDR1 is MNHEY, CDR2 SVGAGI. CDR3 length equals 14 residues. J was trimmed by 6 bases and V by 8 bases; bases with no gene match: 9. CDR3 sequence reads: CASGAGGGKDTQYF. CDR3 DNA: TGTGCCAGCGGAGCGGGGGGCGGAAAGGATACGCAGTATTTT.

The CDR3 sequence: CASSFREGANYTEAFF. CDR3 bases: TGTGCCAGCAGTTTCCGGGAGGGGGCAAATTACACTGAAGCTTTCTTT. The chain recombines TRBV7-2 with TRBJ1-1; 7 nucleotides align to TRBD1. V lost 6 bases and J lost 3; bases outside the gene matches: 13. From germline, CDR1 is SGHTA and CDR2 FQGNSA. CDR3 length: 16 amino acids.

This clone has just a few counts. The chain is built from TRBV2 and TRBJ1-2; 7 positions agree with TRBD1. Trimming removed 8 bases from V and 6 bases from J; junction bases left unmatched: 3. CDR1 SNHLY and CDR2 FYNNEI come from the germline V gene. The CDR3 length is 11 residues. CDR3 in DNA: TGTGCCAGCGGACAGGTAGATGGCTACACCTTC. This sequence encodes CASGQVDGYTF.

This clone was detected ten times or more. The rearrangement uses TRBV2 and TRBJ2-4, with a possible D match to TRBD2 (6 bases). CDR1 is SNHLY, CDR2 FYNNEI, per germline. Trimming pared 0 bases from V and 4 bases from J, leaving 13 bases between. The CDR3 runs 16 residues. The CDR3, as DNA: TGTGCCAGCAGTGAAGCGCCGGGCGGGATTAAAAACATTCAGTACTTC. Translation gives CASSEAPGGIKNIQYF.

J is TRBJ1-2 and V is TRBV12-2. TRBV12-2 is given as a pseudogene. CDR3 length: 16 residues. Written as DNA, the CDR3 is TGTGCAAGTCGCTTAGCGCGGGAGAAGGCCGAGTATGGCTACACCTTC. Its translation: CASRLAREKAEYGYTF.

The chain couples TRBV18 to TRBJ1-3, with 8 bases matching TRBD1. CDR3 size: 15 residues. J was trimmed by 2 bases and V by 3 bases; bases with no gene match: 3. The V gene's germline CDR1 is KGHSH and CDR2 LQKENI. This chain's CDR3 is CASSPGQVAGNTIYF. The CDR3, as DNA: TGTGCCAGCTCACCGGGACAGGTCGCTGGAAACACCATATATTTT.

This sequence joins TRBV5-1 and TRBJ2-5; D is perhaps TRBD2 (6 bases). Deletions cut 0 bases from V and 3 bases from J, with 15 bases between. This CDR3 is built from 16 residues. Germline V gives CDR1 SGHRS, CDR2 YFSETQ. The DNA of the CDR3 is TGCGCCAGCAGCTTGGGGTCGATGGGGGGTGAAGAGACCCAGTACTTC. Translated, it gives CASSLGSMGGEETQYF.

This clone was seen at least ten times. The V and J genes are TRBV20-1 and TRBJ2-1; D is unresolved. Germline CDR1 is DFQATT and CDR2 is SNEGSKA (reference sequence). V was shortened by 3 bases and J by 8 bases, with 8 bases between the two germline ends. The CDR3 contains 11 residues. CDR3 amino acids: CSASLRDEQFF. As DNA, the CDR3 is TGCAGTGCTAGTCTGCGCGATGAGCAGTTCTTC.

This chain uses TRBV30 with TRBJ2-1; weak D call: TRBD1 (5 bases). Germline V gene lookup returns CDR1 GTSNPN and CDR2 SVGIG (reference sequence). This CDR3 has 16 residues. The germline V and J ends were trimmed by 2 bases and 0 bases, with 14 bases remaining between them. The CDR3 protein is CAWSKGRGVSYNEQFF. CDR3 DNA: TGTGCCTGGAGTAAAGGTAGGGGTGTCTCCTACAATGAGCAGTTCTTC.

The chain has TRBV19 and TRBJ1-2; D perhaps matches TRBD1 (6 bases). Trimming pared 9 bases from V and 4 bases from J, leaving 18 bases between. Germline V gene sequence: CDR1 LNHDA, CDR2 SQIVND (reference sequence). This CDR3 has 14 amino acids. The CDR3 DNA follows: TGTGCCAGCTCTTTCACAGGGAAAGGCTATGGCTACACCTTC. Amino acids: CASSFTGKGYGYTF.

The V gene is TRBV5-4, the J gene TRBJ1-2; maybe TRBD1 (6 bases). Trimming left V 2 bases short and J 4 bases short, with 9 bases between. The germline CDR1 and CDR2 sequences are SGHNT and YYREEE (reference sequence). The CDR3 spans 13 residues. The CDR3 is CASSLQGRYGYTF. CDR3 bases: TGTGCCAGCAGCTTACAGGGCCGCTATGGCTACACCTTC. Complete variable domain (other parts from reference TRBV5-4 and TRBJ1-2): ETGVTQSPTHLIKTRGQQVTLRCSSQSGHNTVSWYQQALGQGPQFIFQYYREEENGRGNFPPRFSGLQFPNYSSELNVNALELDDSALYLCASSLQGRYGYTFGSGTRLTVV.

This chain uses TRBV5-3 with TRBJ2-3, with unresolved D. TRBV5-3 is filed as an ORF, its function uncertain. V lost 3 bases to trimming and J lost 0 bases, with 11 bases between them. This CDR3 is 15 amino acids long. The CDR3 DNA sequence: TGTGCCAGAAGCTCCGGCCGAGCAAGCACAGATACGCAGTATTTT. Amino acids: CARSSGRASTDTQYF.

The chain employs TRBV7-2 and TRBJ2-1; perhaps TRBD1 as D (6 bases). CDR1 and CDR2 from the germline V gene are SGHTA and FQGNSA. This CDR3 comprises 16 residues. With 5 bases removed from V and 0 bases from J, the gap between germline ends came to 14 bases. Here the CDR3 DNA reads TGTGCCAGCAGCCCCCGCACAGGGTTCTCCTACAATGAGCAGTTCTTC. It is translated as CASSPRTGFSYNEQFF.

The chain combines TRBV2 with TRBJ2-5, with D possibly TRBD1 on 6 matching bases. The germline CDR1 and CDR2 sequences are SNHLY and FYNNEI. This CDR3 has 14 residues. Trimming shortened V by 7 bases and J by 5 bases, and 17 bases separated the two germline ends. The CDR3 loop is CASTYRENGETQYF. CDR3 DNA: TGTGCCAGCACCTACAGGGAGAATGGGGAGACCCAGTACTTC. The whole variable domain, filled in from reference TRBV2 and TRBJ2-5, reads EPEVTQTPSHQVTQMGQEVILRCVPISNHLYFYWYRQILGQKVEFLVSFYNNEISEKSEIFDDQFSVERPDGSNFTLKIRSTKLEDSAMYFCASTYRENGETQYFGPGTRLLVL.

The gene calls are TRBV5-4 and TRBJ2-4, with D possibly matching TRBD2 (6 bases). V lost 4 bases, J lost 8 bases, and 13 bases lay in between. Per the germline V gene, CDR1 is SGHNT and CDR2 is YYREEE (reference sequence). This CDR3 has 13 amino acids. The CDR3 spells CASSLTWEDIQYF. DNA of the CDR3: TGTGCCAGCAGCCTCACCTGGGAGGACATTCAGTACTTC. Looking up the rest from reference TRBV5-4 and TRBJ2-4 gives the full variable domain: ETGVTQSPTHLIKTRGQQVTLRCSSQSGHNTVSWYQQALGQGPQFIFQYYREEENGRGNFPPRFSGLQFPNYSSELNVNALELDDSALYLCASSLTWEDIQYFGAGTRLSVL.

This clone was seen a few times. The CDR3 DNA sequence: TGTGCCAGCAGTTTGAGGACTAGCGGGATCCACAATGAGCAGTTCTTC. This codes for CASSLRTSGIHNEQFF. The chain carries TRBV28 and TRBJ2-1; 12 nucleotides align to TRBD2. V lost 3 bases to trimming and J lost 5 bases; unmatched junction nucleotides: 5. Germline CDR1 MDHEN, CDR2 SYDVKM. The CDR3 is 16 amino acids.

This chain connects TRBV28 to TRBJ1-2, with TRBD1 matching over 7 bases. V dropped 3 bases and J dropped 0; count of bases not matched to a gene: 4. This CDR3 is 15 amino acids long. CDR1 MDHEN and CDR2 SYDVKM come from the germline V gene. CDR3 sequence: CASSLGGTANYGYTF. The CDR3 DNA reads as TGTGCCAGCAGTTTGGGGGGGACAGCTAACTATGGCTACACCTTC.

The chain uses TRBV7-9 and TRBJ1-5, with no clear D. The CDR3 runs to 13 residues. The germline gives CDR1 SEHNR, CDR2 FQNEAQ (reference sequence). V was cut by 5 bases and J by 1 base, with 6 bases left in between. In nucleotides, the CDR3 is TGTGCCAGCAGCCCAACAAGCAATCAGCCCCAGCATTTT. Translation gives CASSPTSNQPQHF.

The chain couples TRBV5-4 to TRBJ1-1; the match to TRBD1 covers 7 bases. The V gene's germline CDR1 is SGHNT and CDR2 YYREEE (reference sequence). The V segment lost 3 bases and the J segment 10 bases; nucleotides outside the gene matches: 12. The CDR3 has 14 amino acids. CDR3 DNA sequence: TGTGCCAGCAGCTCCCCCACAGGGGCGCCCACAGCTTTCTTT. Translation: CASSSPTGAPTAFF.

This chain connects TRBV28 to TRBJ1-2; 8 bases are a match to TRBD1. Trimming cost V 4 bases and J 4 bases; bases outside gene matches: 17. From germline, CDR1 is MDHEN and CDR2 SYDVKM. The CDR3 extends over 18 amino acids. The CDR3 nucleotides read TGTGCCAGCAGTTACGTCATGCATCCGGGACAGGTAACCTATGGCTACACCTTC. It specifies CASSYVMHPGQVTYGYTF.